This TCR beta chain is drawn from a study of cytomegalovirus exposure and HLA in healthy donors. The CDR3 is 14 residues long. Germline loops: CDR1 MRHNA, CDR2 SNTAGT. V gave up 2 bases and J gave up 4 bases; unmatched junction bases: 3. In the PCR, 60 Vbeta and 13 Jbeta primers were used. Clones were read by immunoSEQ multiplex PCR, and TCRdb kept only the in-frame ones, dropping some. Of 190,000 or so clones detected, approximately 80% appear once; the ten largest clones hold roughly 0.097%. The clonotype originates from a boy aged 2 to 9 in good health and CMV-seronegative. The V and J genes are TRBV6-4 and TRBJ2-3; TRBD2 matches 7 bases. The sequencing sample was made of PBMCs. CDR3 protein: CASSDRGEADTQYF. In nucleotides, the CDR3 is TGTGCCAGCAGTGACCGGGGGGAGGCAGATACGCAGTATTTT.